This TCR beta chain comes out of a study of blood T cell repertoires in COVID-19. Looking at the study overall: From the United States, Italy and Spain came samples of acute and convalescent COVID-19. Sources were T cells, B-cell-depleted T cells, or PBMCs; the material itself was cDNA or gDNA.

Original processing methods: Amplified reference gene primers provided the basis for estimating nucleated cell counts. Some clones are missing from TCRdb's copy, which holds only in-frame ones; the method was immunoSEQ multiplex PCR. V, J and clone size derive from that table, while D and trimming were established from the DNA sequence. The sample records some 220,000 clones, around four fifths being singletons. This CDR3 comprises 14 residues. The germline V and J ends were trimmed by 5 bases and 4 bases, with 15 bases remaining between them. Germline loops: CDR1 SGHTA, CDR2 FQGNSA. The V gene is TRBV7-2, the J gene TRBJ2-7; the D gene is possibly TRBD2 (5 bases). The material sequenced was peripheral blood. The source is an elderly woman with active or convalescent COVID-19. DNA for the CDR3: TGTGCCAGCAGCCCTCGGACTGGTGGGTACGAGCAGTACTTC. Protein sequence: CASSPRTGGYEQYF.